This passage covers 12 T cell receptor beta chains from one sample sequenced in a study of cytomegalovirus exposure and HLA in healthy donors. The PCR employed 60 Vbeta primers together with 13 Jbeta primers. Data came from immunoSEQ multiplex PCR; TCRdb stores just in-frame clones and leaves some out. The sample comprises under 200,000 clones, roughly 74% of which are singletons, and 4.5% to 7.5% rests with the top ten. Input material: PBMCs. All receptors come from a woman aged 25-40 years in good health and CMV-seropositive.

The CDR3 protein is CASSQDFEGAGYGYTF. As DNA, the CDR3 is TGCGCCAGCAGCCAAGATTTCGAGGGGGCAGGCTATGGCTACACCTTC. This chain links TRBV4-3 with TRBJ1-2, with TRBD1 identical over 7 bases. The CDR3 has 16 residues. The V gene's germline CDR1 is LGHNA and CDR2 YSLEER. V was pared by 0 bases and J by 4 bases, with 8 bases of the junction left unmatched.

This sequence joins TRBV19 and TRBJ2-3; 10 bases are shared with TRBD1. CDR3 length equals 19 residues. With V trimmed by 4 bases and J by 0 bases, 13 bases remained unmatched. Germline CDR1 LNHDA, CDR2 SQIVND (reference sequence). The CDR3 loop is CASSTPGQGFSISTDTQYF. CDR3 DNA sequence: TGTGCCAGTAGTACGCCGGGACAGGGGTTCTCGATAAGCACAGATACGCAGTATTTT.

The chain employs TRBV2 and TRBJ1-6, with TRBD1 identical over 7 bases. CDR1 is SNHLY, CDR2 FYNNEI, per germline. The CDR3 extends over 13 amino acids. The trim removed 6 bases at V and 5 bases at J, leaving 1 base unmatched. CDR3 nucleotide sequence: TGTGCCAGCAGGGGGACAGATAATTCACCCCTCCACTTT. It specifies CASRGTDNSPLHF.

This clone was found once. V is TRBV14 and J is TRBJ1-4, with D unresolved. Germline lookup yields CDR1 SGHDN and CDR2 FVKESK. This CDR3 region has 15 residues. V was pared by 5 bases and J by 6 bases, with 16 bases between. CDR3 nucleotide sequence: TGTGCCAGCAGCTCTGCCGTTCCTGGAGATGAAAAACTGTTTTTT. Its translation: CASSSAVPGDEKLFF.

V gene TRBV28 combines with J gene TRBJ2-7; D is possibly TRBD2 (7 bases). The CDR3 contains 15 residues. V lost 3 bases and J 2 bases, leaving 14 bases between the germline ends. Germline CDR1 and CDR2: MDHEN and SYDVKM. The CDR3 here is CASSLGASGPYEQYF. The CDR3, as DNA: TGTGCCAGCAGTTTGGGGGCTAGCGGACCCTACGAGCAGTACTTC. Drawing the rest from reference TRBV28 and TRBJ2-7, the complete variable domain is DVKVTQSSRYLVKRTGEKVFLECVQDMDHENMFWYRQDPGLGLRLIYFSYDVKMKEKGDIPEGYSVSREKKERFSLILESASTNQTSMYLCASSLGASGPYEQYFGPGTRLTVT.

This chain joins TRBV9 and TRBJ1-1; a weak D match, TRBD1 (5 bases). Germline-derived CDR1 and CDR2 are SGDLS and YYNGEE. CDR3 length: 14 amino acids. V lost 2 bases to trimming and J lost 3 bases, with 11 bases between them. The CDR3 DNA reads as TGTGCCAGCAGCGTGGGCAGGGCAGACACTGAAGCTTTCTTT. It codes for CASSVGRADTEAFF.

J is TRBJ2-2 and V is TRBV5-1, with D hard to call. V was clipped by 6 bases and J by 2 bases, with 2 bases between them. The CDR3 has 11 residues. The germline gives CDR1 SGHRS, CDR2 YFSETQ. CDR3 coding DNA: TGCGCCAGCACTAACACCGGGGAGCTGTTTTTT. This gives the protein CASTNTGELFF.

This chain connects TRBV5-4 to TRBJ2-3; D remains unclear. The CDR3 has 13 amino acids. Germline CDR1 SGHNT, CDR2 YYREEE (reference sequence). V was pared by 5 bases and J by 4 bases, with 11 bases between. This CDR3 is CASSSKAADTQYF. DNA for the CDR3: TGTGCCAGCAGTTCGAAGGCGGCAGATACGCAGTATTTT.

The chain has TRBV5-3 and TRBJ2-2, with D perhaps matching TRBD2 (5 bases). TRBV5-3 is given ORF status, its function remaining uncertain. This CDR3 region has 14 residues. V gave up 6 bases and J gave up 6 bases, with 15 bases separating them. The CDR3 here is CARILAADAGELFF. The DNA for the CDR3 is TGTGCCAGAATCCTCGCAGCGGACGCCGGGGAGCTGTTTTTT.

This chain links TRBV7-3 with TRBJ2-1; TRBD2 agrees at 10 bases. J was trimmed by 6 bases and V by 4 bases; bases with no gene match: 12. Germline CDR1 is SGHTA and CDR2 is FQGTGA. The CDR3 runs to 17 residues. CDR3 nucleotides: TGTGCCAGCAGCTCTCCCCAGCGGGGGGGCGTAGGCAATGAGCAGTTCTTC. It codes for CASSSPQRGGVGNEQFF.

The chain links TRBV7-9 to TRBJ2-6, with unresolved D. CDR1 SEHNR and CDR2 FQNEAQ come from the germline V gene (reference sequence). The CDR3 is made up of 13 amino acids. V was shortened by 5 bases and J by 0 bases, with 2 bases between the two germline ends. DNA for the CDR3: TGTGCCAGCAGCCGCTCTGGGGCCAACGTCCTGACTTTC. Translating gives CASSRSGANVLTF.

The rearrangement uses TRBV2 and TRBJ1-1; 8 bases agree with TRBD1. Unmatched junction bases numbered 10, after V lost 8 bases and J lost 5 bases. The germline V gene encodes CDR1 SNHLY and CDR2 FYNNEI. The CDR3 totals 14 residues. The CDR3 DNA is TGTGCCAGCGAGGTGGACAGGGTGAGAACTGAAGCTTTCTTT. Translating it yields CASEVDRVRTEAFF.